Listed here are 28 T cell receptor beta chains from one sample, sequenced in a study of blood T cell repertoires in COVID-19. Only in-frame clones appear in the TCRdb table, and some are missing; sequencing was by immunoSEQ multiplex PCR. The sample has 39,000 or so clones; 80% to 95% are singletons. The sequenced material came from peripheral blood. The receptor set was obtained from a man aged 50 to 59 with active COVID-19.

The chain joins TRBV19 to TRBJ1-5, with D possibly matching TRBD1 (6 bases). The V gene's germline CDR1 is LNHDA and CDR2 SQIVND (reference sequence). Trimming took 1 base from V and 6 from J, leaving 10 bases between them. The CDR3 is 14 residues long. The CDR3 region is CASSIGGGRQPQHF. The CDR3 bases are TGTGCCAGTAGTATAGGGGGGGGGCGTCAGCCCCAGCATTTT.

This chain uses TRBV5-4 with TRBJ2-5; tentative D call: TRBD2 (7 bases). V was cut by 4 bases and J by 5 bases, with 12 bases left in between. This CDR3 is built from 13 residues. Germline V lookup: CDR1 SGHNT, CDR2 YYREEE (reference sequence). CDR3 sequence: CASSPQGGETQYF. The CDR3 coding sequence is TGTGCCAGCAGCCCACAGGGAGGGGAGACCCAGTACTTC.

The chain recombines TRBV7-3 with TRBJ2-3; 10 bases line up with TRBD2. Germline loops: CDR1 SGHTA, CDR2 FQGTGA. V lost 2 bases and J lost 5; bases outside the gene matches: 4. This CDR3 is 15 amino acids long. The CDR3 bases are TGTGCCAGCAGCTTAGGGCTAGCGGGAGTAGATACGCAGTATTTT. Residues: CASSLGLAGVDTQYF.

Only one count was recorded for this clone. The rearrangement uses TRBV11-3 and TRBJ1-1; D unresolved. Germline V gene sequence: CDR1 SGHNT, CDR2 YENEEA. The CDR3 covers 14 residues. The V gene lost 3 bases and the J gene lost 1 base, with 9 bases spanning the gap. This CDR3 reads CASSLTSGNTEAFF. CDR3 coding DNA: TGTGCCAGCAGCTTGACTTCGGGGAACACTGAAGCTTTCTTT.

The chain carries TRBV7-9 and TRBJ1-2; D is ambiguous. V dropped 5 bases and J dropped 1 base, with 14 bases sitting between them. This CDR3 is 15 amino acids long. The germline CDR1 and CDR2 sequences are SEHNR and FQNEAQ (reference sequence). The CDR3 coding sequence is TGTGCCAGCAGCCCAACATCTTCAGTTAACTATGGCTACACCTTC. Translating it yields CASSPTSSVNYGYTF.

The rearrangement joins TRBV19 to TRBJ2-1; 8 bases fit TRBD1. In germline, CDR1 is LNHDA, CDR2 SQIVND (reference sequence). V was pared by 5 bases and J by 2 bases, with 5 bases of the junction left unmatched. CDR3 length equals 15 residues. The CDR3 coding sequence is TGTGCCAGTAGTGGACAGGGTGTCACCTACAATGAGCAGTTCTTC. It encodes CASSGQGVTYNEQFF.

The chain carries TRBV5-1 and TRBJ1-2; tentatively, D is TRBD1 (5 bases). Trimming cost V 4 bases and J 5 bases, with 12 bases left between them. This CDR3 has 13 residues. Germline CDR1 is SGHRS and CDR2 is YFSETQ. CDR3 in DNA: TGCGCCAGCAGCGCTGACAGAGCATATGGCTACACCTTC. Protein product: CASSADRAYGYTF.

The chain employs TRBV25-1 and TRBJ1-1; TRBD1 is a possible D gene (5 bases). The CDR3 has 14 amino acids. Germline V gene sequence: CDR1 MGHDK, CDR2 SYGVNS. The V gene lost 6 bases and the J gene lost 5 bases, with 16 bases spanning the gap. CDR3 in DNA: TGTGCCAGCAGCAACCAGGGTTATGGGACTGAAGCTTTCTTT. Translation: CASSNQGYGTEAFF.

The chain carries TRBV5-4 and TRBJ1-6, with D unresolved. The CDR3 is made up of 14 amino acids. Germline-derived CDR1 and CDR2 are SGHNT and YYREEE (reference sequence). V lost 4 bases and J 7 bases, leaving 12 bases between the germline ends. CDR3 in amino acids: CASSPDGKNSPLHF. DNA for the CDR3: TGTGCCAGCAGCCCGGACGGGAAAAATTCACCCCTCCACTTT.

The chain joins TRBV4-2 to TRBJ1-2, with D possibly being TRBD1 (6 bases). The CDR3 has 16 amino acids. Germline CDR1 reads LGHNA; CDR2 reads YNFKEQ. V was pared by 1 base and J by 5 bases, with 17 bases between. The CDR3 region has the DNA TGTGCCAGCAGCCAAGTTGTCCAGGGGTCCCCTTATGGCTACACCTTC. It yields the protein CASSQVVQGSPYGYTF.

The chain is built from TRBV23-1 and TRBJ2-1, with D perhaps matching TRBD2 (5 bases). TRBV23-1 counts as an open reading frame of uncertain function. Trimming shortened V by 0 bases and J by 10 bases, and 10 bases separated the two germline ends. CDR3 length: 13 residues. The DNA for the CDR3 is TGCGCCAGCAGTCAATCTATCAGGAGGGAGCAGTTCTTC. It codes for CASSQSIRREQFF.

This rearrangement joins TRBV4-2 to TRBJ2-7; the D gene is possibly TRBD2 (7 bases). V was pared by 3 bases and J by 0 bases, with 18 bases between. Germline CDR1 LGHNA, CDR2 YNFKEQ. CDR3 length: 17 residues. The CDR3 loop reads CASSHQPRGPSSYEQYF. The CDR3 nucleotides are TGTGCCAGCAGCCACCAACCGCGGGGGCCTAGCTCCTACGAGCAGTACTTC.

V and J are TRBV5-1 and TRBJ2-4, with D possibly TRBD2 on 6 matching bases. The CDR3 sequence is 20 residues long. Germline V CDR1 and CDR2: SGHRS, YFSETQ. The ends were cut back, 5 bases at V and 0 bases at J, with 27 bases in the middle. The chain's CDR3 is CASRDYSSVRFMVAKNIQYF. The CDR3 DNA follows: TGCGCCAGCAGGGACTATTCGTCGGTACGATTTATGGTAGCCAAAAACATTCAGTACTTC.

CDR3 DNA sequence: TGCGCCAGCAGCTTGCGGGGGGGCAGGGATGAGCAGTTCTTC. Its protein is CASSLRGGRDEQFF. V gene TRBV5-1 combines with J gene TRBJ2-1; TRBD2 matches at 8 bases. The ends lost 1 base at V and 8 bases at J; junction bases unmatched: 5. This CDR3 has 14 residues. Germline CDR1 reads SGHRS; CDR2 reads YFSETQ.

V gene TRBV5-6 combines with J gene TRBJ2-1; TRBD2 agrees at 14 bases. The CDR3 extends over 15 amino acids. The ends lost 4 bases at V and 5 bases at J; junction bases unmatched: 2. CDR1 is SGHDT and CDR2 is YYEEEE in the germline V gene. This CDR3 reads CASSRGLAGDNEQFF. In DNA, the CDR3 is TGTGCCAGCAGCCGGGGACTAGCGGGGGACAATGAGCAGTTCTTC.

This chain's CDR3 is CASRRQGLTEAFF. The CDR3 nucleotides read TGTGCCAGCAGGCGACAGGGTTTGACTGAAGCTTTCTTT. This rearrangement joins TRBV6-5 to TRBJ1-1; 7 bases agree with TRBD1. Germline V gene data show CDR1 as MNHEY and CDR2 as SVGAGI. This CDR3 has 13 amino acids. Losses at the gene ends were 6 bases for V and 5 bases for J; bases not matched to a gene: 6.

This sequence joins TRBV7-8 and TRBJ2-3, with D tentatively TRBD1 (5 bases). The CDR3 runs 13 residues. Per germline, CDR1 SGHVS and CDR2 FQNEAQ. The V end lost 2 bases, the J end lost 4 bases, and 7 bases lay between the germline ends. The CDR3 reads CASSLNRPDTQYF. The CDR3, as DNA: TGTGCCAGCAGCTTAAACAGGCCAGATACGCAGTATTTT.

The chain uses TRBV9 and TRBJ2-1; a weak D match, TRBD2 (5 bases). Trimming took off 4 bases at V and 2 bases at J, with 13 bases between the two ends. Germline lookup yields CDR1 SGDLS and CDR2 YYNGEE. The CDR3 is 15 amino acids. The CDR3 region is CASSLQAGPYNEQFF. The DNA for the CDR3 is TGTGCCAGCAGCCTCCAGGCGGGCCCCTACAATGAGCAGTTCTTC.

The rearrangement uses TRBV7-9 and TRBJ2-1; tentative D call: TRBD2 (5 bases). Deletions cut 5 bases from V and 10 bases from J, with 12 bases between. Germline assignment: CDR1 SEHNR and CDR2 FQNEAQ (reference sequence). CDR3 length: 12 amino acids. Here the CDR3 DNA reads TGTGCCAGCAGCCTGGACTGGGGAGAGCAGTTCTTC. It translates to CASSLDWGEQFF.

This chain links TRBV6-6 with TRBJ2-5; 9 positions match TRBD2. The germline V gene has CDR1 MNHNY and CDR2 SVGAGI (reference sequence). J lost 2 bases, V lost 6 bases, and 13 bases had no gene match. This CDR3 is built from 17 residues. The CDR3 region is CASSRLLVLAGQETQYF. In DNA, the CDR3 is TGTGCCAGCAGCCGACTTCTAGTTCTAGCGGGACAAGAGACCCAGTACTTC.

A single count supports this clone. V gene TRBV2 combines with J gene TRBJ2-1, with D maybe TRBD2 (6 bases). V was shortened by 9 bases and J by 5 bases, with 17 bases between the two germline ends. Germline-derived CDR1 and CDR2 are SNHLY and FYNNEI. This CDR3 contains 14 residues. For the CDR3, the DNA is TGTGCCAGTATCCGGGACTTTCCGAACAATGAGCAGTTCTTC. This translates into CASIRDFPNNEQFF.

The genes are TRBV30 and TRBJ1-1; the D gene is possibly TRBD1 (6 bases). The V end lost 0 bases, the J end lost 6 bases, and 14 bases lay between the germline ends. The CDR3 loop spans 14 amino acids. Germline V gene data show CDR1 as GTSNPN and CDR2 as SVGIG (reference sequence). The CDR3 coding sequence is TGTGCCTGGAGTGTAGATAGGGGGAGGGCTGAAGCTTTCTTT. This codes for CAWSVDRGRAEAFF.

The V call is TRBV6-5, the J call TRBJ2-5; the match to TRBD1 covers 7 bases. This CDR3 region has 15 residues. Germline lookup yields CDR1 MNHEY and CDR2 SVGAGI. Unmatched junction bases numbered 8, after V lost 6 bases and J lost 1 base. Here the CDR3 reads CASRRRTGPQETQYF. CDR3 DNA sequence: TGTGCCAGCAGACGGCGGACAGGACCCCAAGAGACCCAGTACTTC.

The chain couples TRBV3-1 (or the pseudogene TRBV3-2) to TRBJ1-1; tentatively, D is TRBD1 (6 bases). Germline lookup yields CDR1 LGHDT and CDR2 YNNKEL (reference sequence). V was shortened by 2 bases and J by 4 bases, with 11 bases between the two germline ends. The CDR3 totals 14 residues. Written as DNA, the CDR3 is TGTGCCAGCAGCCAAACAGGGAAATCCACTGAAGCTTTCTTT. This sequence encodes CASSQTGKSTEAFF.

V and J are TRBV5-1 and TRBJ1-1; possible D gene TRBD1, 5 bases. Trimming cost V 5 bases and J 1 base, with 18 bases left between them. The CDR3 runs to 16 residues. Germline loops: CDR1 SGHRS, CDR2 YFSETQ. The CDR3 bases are TGCGCCAGCAGTTTAACAGGAAATATCAAGAACACTGAAGCTTTCTTT. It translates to CASSLTGNIKNTEAFF.

CDR3 sequence reads: CASSPTGGNTEAFF. The CDR3 DNA follows: TGCGCCAGCAGCCCTACAGGGGGGAACACTGAAGCTTTCTTT. V and J are TRBV5-1 and TRBJ1-1, with TRBD1 matching over 8 bases. V shed 4 bases, J shed 1 base, and the junction held 3 bases outside the gene matches. The CDR3 is 14 amino acids. Germline V gene sequence: CDR1 SGHRS, CDR2 YFSETQ.

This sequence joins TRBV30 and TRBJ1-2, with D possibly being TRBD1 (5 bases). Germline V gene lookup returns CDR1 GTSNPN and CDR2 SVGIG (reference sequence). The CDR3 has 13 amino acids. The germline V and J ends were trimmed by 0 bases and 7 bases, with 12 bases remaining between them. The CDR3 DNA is TGTGCCTGGAGTGTACAAGGGCAGGGTGGCTACACCTTC. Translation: CAWSVQGQGGYTF.

The CDR3 DNA reads TGTGCCAGCAGCGCAGGGGGCTACGAGCAGTACTTC. Protein sequence: CASSAGGYEQYF. V gene TRBV9 combines with J gene TRBJ2-7, with TRBD1 matching over 7 bases. The CDR3 sequence is 12 residues long. Trimming at V came to 3 bases and at J to 3 bases, leaving 0 bases not matched to a gene. Per germline, CDR1 SGDLS and CDR2 YYNGEE. Full variable domain (remainder filled in from reference TRBV9 and TRBJ2-7): DSGVTQTPKHLITATGQRVTLRCSPRSGDLSVYWYQQSLDQGLQFLIQYYNGEERAKGNILERFSAQQFPDLHSELNLSSLELGDSALYFCASSAGGYEQYFGPGTRLTVT.